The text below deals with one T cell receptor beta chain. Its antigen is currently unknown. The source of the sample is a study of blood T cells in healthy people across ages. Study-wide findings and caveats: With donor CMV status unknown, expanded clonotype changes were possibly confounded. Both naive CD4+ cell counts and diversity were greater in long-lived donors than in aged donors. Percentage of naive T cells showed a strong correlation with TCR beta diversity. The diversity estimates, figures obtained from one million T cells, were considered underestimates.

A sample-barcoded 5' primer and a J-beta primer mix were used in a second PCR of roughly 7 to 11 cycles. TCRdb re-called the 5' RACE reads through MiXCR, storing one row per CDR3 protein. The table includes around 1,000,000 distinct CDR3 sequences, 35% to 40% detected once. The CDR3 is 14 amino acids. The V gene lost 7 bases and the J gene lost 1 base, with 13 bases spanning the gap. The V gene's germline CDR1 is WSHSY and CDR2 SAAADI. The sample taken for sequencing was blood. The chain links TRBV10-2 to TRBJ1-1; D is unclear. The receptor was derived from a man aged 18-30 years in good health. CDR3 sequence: CASTRNEANTEAFF. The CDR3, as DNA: TGCGCCAGCACCCGAAACGAAGCGAACACTGAAGCTTTCTTT.